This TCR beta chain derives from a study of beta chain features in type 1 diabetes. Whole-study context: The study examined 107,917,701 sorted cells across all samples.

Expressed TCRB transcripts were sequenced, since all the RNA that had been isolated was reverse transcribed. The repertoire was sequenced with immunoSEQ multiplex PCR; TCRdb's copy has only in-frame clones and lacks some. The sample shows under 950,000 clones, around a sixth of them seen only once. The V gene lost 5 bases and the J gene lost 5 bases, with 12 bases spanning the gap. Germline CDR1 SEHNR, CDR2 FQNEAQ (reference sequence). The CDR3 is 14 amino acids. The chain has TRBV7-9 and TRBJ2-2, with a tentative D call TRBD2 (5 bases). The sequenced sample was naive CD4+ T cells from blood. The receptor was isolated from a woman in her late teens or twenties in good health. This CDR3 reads CASSPIGETGELFF. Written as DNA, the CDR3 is TGTGCCAGCAGCCCCATCGGGGAGACCGGGGAGCTGTTTTTT.